A selection of T cell receptor beta chains follows, all from one sample in a study of blood T cell repertoires in COVID-19. Assay: immunoSEQ multiplex PCR; the TCRdb copy retains only in-frame clones and omits some. Of more than 200,000 clones listed, roughly 84% are singletons. The sample consisted of peripheral blood. All receptors come from a woman aged 40 to 49 who had recovered from COVID-19. The CDR3 runs from the conserved cysteine through the conserved F or W. D genes are given only for firm matches. The listing skips clone size in some rows; elsewhere it reads once, few, many or a size class.

clone_size: once; d_call: NA; j_call: TRBJ2-1; v_call: TRBV19; cdr3_aa: CASTVTGGNEQFF; cdr3_nt: TGTGCCAGTACCGTTACCGGGGGCAATGAGCAGTTCTTC
clone_size: NA; d_call: NA; j_call: TRBJ1-6; v_call: TRBV30; cdr3_aa: CAWSAGLLKAGSPLHF; cdr3_nt: TGTGCCTGGAGTGCAGGACTCTTAAAAGCTGGTTCACCCCTCCACTTT
clone_size: NA; d_call: TRBD1; j_call: TRBJ1-4; v_call: TRBV7-2; cdr3_aa: CASSRDRGRNEKLFF; cdr3_nt: TGTGCCAGCAGCCGGGACAGGGGCCGTAATGAAAAACTGTTTTTT
clone_size: NA; d_call: TRBD1; j_call: TRBJ2-5; v_call: TRBV19; cdr3_aa: CASSPRTGLETQYF; cdr3_nt: TGTGCCAGTAGTCCCCGGACAGGGCTGGAGACCCAGTACTTC
clone_size: NA; d_call: NA; j_call: TRBJ1-6; v_call: TRBV10-3; cdr3_aa: CAIRDRNNSPLHF; cdr3_nt: TGTGCCATCCGCGACAGAAATAATTCACCCCTCCACTTT
clone_size: NA; d_call: NA; j_call: TRBJ2-5; v_call: TRBV4-3; cdr3_aa: CASSQDYGASRLETQYF; cdr3_nt: TGCGCCAGCAGCCAAGATTATGGAGCTAGCAGGCTGGAGACCCAGTACTTC
clone_size: NA; d_call: NA; j_call: TRBJ1-1; v_call: TRBV21-1; cdr3_aa: CASSKIRGGTEAFF; cdr3_nt: TGTGCCAGCAGCAAGATTCGAGGAGGCACTGAAGCTTTCTTT
clone_size: NA; d_call: NA; j_call: TRBJ2-7; v_call: TRBV27; cdr3_aa: CASSGAGQRSYEQYF; cdr3_nt: TGTGCCAGCAGTGGCGCGGGACAGAGATCCTACGAGCAGTACTTC
clone_size: NA; d_call: TRBD1; j_call: TRBJ2-1; v_call: TRBV7-9; cdr3_aa: CASSLSGTGLYNEQFF; cdr3_nt: TGTGCCAGCAGCTTAAGCGGGACAGGGCTATACAATGAGCAGTTCTTC
clone_size: NA; d_call: TRBD1; j_call: TRBJ2-4; v_call: TRBV5-4; cdr3_aa: CASSQGEVAKNIQYF; cdr3_nt: TGTGCCAGCAGCCAGGGGGAAGTAGCCAAAAACATTCAGTACTTC
clone_size: once; d_call: NA; j_call: TRBJ2-5; v_call: TRBV3-1/TRBV3-2; cdr3_aa: CASSHRSPAPPGTQYF; cdr3_nt: TGTGCCAGCAGCCATCGCTCCCCAGCGCCACCCGGGACCCAGTACTTC
clone_size: NA; d_call: NA; j_call: TRBJ1-1; v_call: TRBV3-1/TRBV3-2; cdr3_aa: CASSQVGDGQLEAFF; cdr3_nt: TGTGCCAGCAGCCAAGTCGGTGACGGACAGCTTGAAGCTTTCTTT
clone_size: once; d_call: TRBD1; j_call: TRBJ1-2; v_call: TRBV18; cdr3_aa: CASSPSSGQGPGYTF; cdr3_nt: TGTGCCAGCTCACCAAGCTCGGGACAGGGCCCTGGCTACACCTTC
clone_size: once; d_call: TRBD1; j_call: TRBJ1-3; v_call: TRBV19; cdr3_aa: CASGQGVILSGNTIYF; cdr3_nt: TGTGCTTCGGGACAGGGAGTCATACTCTCTGGAAACACCATATATTTT
clone_size: once; d_call: TRBD2; j_call: TRBJ2-3; v_call: TRBV5-1; cdr3_aa: CASSLEPGGLGTDTQYF; cdr3_nt: TGCGCCAGCAGCTTGGAACCGGGGGGTCTTGGCACAGATACGCAGTATTTT
clone_size: NA; d_call: NA; j_call: TRBJ2-2; v_call: TRBV5-5; cdr3_aa: CASSSLRVSSDTGELFF; cdr3_nt: TGTGCCAGCAGCTCCCTCCGGGTATCGTCGGACACCGGGGAGCTGTTTTTT
clone_size: NA; d_call: TRBD1; j_call: TRBJ1-2; v_call: TRBV19; cdr3_aa: CASSRSTGTSYGYTF; cdr3_nt: TGTGCCAGTAGTAGATCGACAGGGACGAGCTATGGCTACACCTTC
clone_size: NA; d_call: NA; j_call: TRBJ1-2; v_call: TRBV11-2; cdr3_aa: CASSLVQQGYTF; cdr3_nt: TGTGCCAGCAGCTTAGTACAGCAGGGCTACACCTTC
clone_size: NA; d_call: NA; j_call: TRBJ2-1; v_call: TRBV20-1; cdr3_aa: CSAPFYNEQFF; cdr3_nt: TGCAGTGCCCCCTTTTACAATGAGCAGTTCTTC
clone_size: NA; d_call: TRBD1; j_call: TRBJ1-6; v_call: TRBV6-5; cdr3_aa: CASRKTGGADSPLHF; cdr3_nt: TGTGCCAGCAGGAAGACAGGGGGCGCCGATTCACCCCTCCACTTT